This T cell receptor beta chain was found in a study of blood T cell repertoires in COVID-19 (dated by TCRdb to 2018 to 2020). Background for the entire study: Collaborator samples came from the United States, Italy and Spain and covered acute and convalescent phases of COVID-19. The material from the prospective study consisted of cDNA or gDNA derived from T cells, B-cell-depleted T cells, or PBMCs. Subjects who had been exposed to COVID-19, were actively infected with it, or had recovered from it provided the deeply sampled blood TCRbeta repertoires that made up the dataset. The repertoires were made available in a free public database intended to serve as a resource for research on the immune response to SARS-CoV-2. Samples were obtained from the ongoing ImmuneRACE study (first 160 participants) and from approximately 1,200 subjects provided by 6 global collaborators. The sample metadata nearly always contained a de-identified subject ID, COVID-19 status, age in years and sex. Where available, HLA class I and class II types were taken from metadata supplied by the sample provider and were not determined by assay-based typing.

Whole blood was collected in K2EDTA tubes by collaborating institutions according to the institutions' own protocols. For TCRbeta analysis, collaborator samples were shipped as frozen whole blood, as isolated PBMCs, or as DNA extracted from either sample type. What the study reported, not specific to this receptor: The quantity of clinical and demographic metadata differed by source and by participant and was supplied without curation.

TCRbeta CDR3 regions were amplified from genomic DNA using the immunoSEQ Assay, a bias-controlled multiplex PCR. Regarding the original processing steps: Within the assay, amplification of reference gene primers was used to estimate how many nucleated cells each sample contained. Sequence reads were collapsed and filtered to measure the absolute abundance of every unique TCRbeta CDR3 rearrangement. For each sample, productive Simpson clonality was calculated as the square root of Simpson's diversity index across productive rearrangements. The clones in this table, taken by TCRdb from immuneACCESS, are in-frame only. Not every clone is retained; where verified, under half of the shortfall comes from an unresolved V gene, and the cause of the rest is unknown. From that table come the V and J calls and clone size; the DNA was used to work out D and trimming. Recorded for this sample are about 58,000 clones; around 87% of them occurred a single time. Of the sample, about an eighth falls within the top ten clones.

As for this clone: This receptor's antigen is unknown. No per-base quality is available; no much larger clone lies one base away.

Based on the germline V gene, the CDR1 and CDR2 sequences are ENHRY and SYGVKD. The trim is 0 bases for V and 3 bases for J, with a gap of 9 bases between the germline ends. Taken from cysteine to phenylalanine, the CDR3 has 15 residues. CDR3 DNA is the only sequence kept; it has 45 bases, read in frame from the first base. This TCR came from a man aged 55 to 70 with active COVID-19. Here the chain combines TRBV10-3 and TRBJ2-1; TRBD2 is perhaps the D gene, given 5 matching bases. The material sequenced was peripheral blood. The DNA is as follows: TGTGCCATCAGTGAGTCGGGCGGGTTCTACAATGAGCAGTTCTTC. Its protein is CAISESGGFYNEQFF.